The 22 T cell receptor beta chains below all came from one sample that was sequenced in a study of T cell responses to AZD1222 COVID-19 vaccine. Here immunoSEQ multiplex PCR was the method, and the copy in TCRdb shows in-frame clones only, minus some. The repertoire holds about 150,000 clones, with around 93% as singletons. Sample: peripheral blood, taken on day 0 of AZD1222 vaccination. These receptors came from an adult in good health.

CDR3 residues: CASSQDQAGGPSTDTQYF. The CDR3 DNA reads TGTGCCAGCAGCCAAGATCAGGCGGGGGGGCCGAGTACAGATACGCAGTATTTT. The chain uses TRBV4-2 and TRBJ2-3; the match to TRBD2 covers 9 bases. Trimming at V came to 0 bases and at J to 3 bases, leaving 10 bases not matched to a gene. Looked up from germline, CDR1 is LGHNA and CDR2 is YNFKEQ. The CDR3 runs to 18 residues.

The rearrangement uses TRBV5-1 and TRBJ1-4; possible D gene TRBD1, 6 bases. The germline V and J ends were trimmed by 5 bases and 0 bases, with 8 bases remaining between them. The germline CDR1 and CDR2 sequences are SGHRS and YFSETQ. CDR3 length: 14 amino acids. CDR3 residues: CASSRTATNEKLFF. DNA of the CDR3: TGCGCCAGCAGTAGGACAGCAACTAATGAAAAACTGTTTTTT.

The CDR3 spells CAWSDTGRGFTDTQYF. Here the CDR3 DNA reads TGTGCCTGGAGTGATACGGGCAGAGGATTCACAGATACGCAGTATTTT. The genes are TRBV30 and TRBJ2-3; D not resolved. Trimming shortened V by 1 base and J by 2 bases, and 16 bases separated the two germline ends. CDR1 GTSNPN and CDR2 SVGIG come from the germline V gene (reference sequence). This CDR3 contains 16 residues.

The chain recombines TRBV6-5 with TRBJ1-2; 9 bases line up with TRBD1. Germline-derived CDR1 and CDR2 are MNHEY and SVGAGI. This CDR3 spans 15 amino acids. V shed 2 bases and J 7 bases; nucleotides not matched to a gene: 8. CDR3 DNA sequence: TGTGCCAGCAGTTACAGGACAGGGGTCCCGGGTGGCTACACCTTC. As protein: CASSYRTGVPGGYTF.

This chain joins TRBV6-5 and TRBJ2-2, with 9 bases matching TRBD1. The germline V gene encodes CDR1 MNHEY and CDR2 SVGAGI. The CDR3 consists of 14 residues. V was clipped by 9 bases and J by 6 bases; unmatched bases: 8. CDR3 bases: TGTGCCAGTTTACAGGGGGCTGGTGCCGGGGAGCTGTTTTTT. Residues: CASLQGAGAGELFF.

The CDR3, as DNA: TGCGCCAGCAGCCCTCTTCGGCAGTTCGATCAGCCCCAGCATTTT. Its protein product is CASSPLRQFDQPQHF. The chain employs TRBV4-1 and TRBJ1-5; D call uncertain. The ends were cut back, 4 bases at V and 5 bases at J, with 15 bases in the middle. CDR3 length: 15 amino acids. Germline CDR1 MGHRA, CDR2 YSYEKL.

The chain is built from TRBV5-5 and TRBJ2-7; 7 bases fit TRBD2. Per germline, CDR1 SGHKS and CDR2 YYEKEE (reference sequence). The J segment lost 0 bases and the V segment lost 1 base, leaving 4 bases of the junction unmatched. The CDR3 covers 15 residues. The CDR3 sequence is CASSLTGGSSYEQYF. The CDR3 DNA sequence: TGTGCCAGCAGCTTGACGGGAGGCAGCTCCTACGAGCAGTACTTC.

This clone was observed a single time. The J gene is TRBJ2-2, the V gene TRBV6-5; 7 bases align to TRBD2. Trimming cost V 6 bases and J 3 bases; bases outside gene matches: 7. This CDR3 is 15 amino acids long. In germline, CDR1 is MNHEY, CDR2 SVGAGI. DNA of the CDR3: TGTGCCAGCAGGCCACCGGGGGGATACACCGGGGAGCTGTTTTTT. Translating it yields CASRPPGGYTGELFF.

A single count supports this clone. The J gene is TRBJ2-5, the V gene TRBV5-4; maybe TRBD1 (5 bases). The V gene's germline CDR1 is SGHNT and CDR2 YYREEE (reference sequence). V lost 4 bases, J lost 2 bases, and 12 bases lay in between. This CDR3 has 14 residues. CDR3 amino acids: CASSQGRRQETQYF. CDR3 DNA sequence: TGTGCCAGCAGCCAGGGCCGGAGACAAGAGACCCAGTACTTC. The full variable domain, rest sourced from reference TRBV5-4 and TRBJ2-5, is ETGVTQSPTHLIKTRGQQVTLRCSSQSGHNTVSWYQQALGQGPQFIFQYYREEENGRGNFPPRFSGLQFPNYSSELNVNALELDDSALYLCASSQGRRQETQYFGPGTRLLVL.

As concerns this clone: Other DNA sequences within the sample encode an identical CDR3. CDR3 loop: CASSQDSGNTIYF. CDR3 DNA sequence: TGTGCCAGCAGCCAAGACTCTGGAAACACCATATATTTT. The rearrangement uses TRBV3-1 (or the pseudogene TRBV3-2) and TRBJ1-3; D unresolved. V dropped 0 bases and J dropped 0 bases, with 0 bases sitting between them. CDR1 is LGHDT and CDR2 is YNNKEL in the germline V gene (reference sequence). The CDR3 has 13 residues.

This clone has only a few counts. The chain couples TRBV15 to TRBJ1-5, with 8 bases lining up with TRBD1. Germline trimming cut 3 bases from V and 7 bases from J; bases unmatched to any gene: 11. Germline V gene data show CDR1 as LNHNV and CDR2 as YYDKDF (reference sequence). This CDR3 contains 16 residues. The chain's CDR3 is CATSRDLTGAGQPQHF. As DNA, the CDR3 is TGTGCCACCAGCAGGGACCTGACAGGGGCCGGGCAGCCCCAGCATTTT.

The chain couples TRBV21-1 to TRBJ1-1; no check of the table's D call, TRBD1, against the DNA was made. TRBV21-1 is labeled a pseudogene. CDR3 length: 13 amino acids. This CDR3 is CASTPTGKREAFF. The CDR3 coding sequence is TGTGCCAGCACCCCGACAGGGAAAAGGGAAGCTTTCTTT.

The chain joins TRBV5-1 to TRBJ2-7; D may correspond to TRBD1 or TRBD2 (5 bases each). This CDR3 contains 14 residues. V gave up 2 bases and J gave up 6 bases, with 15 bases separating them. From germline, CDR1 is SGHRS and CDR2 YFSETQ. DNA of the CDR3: TGCGCCAGCAGCTTTACATTGGCTGGGACCGAGCAGTACTTC. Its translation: CASSFTLAGTEQYF.

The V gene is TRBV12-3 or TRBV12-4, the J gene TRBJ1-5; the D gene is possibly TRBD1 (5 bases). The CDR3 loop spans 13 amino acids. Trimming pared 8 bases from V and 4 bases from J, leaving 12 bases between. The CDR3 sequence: CASARGGNQPQHF. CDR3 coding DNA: TGTGCCAGCGCACGTGGGGGGAATCAGCCCCAGCATTTT.

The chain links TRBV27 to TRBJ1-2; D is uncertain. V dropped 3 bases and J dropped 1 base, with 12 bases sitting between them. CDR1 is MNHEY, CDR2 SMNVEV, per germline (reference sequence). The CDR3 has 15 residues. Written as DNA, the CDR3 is TGTGCCAGCAGTTTCTCCCGACGGGGTAACTATGGCTACACCTTC. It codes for CASSFSRRGNYGYTF.

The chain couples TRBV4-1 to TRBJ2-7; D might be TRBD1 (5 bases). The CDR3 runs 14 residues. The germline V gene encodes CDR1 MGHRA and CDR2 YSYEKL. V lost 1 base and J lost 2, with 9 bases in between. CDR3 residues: CASSQAQVPYEQYF. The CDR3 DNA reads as TGCGCCAGCAGCCAAGCACAGGTCCCCTACGAGCAGTACTTC.

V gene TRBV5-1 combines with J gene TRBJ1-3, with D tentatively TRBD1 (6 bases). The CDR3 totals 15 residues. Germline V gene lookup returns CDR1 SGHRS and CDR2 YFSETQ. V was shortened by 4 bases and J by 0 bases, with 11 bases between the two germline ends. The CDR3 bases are TGCGCCAGCAGCGTACAGGGCCTCTCTGGAAACACCATATATTTT. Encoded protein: CASSVQGLSGNTIYF.

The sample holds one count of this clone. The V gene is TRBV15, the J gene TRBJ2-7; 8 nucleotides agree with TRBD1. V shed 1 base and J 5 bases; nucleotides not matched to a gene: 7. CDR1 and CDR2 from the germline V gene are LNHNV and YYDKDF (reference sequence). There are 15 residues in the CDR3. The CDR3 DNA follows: TGTGCCACCAGCAGAGGAGACAGGGGAAGCCACGAGCAGTACTTC. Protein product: CATSRGDRGSHEQYF.

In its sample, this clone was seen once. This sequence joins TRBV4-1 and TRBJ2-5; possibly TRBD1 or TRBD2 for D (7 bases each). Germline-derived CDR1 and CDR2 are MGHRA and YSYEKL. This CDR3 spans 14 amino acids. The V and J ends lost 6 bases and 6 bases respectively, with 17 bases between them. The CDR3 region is CASSSGLGGKTQYF. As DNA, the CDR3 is TGCGCCAGCAGTTCCGGACTAGGGGGCAAGACCCAGTACTTC.

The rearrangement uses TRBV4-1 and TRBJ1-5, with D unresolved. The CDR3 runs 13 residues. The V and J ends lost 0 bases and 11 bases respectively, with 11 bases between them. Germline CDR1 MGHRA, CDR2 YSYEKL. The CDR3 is CASSQDREVSQHF. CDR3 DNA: TGCGCCAGCAGCCAAGATAGGGAGGTCTCCCAGCATTTT.

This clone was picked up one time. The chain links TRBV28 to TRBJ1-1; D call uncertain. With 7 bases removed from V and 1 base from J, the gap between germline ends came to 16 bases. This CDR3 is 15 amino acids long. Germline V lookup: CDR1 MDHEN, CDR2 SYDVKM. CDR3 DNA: TGTGCCAGCAACCAGGCGCCCTACAGGAACACTGAAGCTTTCTTT. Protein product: CASNQAPYRNTEAFF.

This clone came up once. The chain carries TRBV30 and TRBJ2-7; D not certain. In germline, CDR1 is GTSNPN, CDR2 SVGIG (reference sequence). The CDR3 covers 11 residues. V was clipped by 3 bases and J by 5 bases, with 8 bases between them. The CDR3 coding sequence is TGTGCCTGGAGAACGCCGCACGAGCAGTACTTC. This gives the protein CAWRTPHEQYF. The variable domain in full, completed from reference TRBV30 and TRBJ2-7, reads SQTIHQWPATLVQPVGSPLSLECTVEGTSNPNLYWYRQAAGRGLQLLFYSVGIGQISSEVPQNLSASRPQDRQFILSSKKLLLSDSGFYLCAWRTPHEQYFGPGTRLTVT.